The text below deals with one T cell receptor (beta chain). Its antigen is unknown. These data belong to a study of graft-versus-host responses after intestinal transplantation. Across the whole study: Anti-thymocyte globulin was used for induction in all recipients, who then took tacrolimus and steroids for approximately 3 years.

Here immunoSEQ multiplex PCR was the method, and the copy in TCRdb shows in-frame clones only, minus some. The sample yields 88,000 or so clones, 90% seen once. In germline, CDR1 is KGHSH, CDR2 LQKENI. V dropped 4 bases and J dropped 1 base, with 8 bases sitting between them. CDR3 length: 13 residues. This receptor was obtained from a human donor who received an intestinal transplant. The source was unstimulated CD4+ T cells sorted from spleen or lymph node cells, collected before intestinal transplant. The chain carries TRBV18 and TRBJ2-7; possibly TRBD1 for D (5 bases). In nucleotides, the CDR3 is TGTGCCAGCTCACAAAGGGGTTCCTACGAGCAGTACTTC. Amino acids: CASSQRGSYEQYF.